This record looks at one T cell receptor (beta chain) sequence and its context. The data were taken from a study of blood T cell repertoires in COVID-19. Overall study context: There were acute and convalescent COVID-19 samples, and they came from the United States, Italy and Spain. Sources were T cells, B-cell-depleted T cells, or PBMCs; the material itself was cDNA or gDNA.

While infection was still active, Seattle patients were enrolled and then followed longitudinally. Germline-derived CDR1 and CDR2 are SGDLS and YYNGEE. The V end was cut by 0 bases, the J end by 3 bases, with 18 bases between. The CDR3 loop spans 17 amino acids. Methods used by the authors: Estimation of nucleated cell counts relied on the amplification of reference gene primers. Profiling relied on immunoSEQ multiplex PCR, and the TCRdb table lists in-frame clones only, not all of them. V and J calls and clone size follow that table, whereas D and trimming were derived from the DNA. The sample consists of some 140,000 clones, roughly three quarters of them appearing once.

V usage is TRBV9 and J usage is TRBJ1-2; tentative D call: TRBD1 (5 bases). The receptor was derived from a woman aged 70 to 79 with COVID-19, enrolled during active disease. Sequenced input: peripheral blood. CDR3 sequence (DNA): TGTGCCAGCAGCGTAGCCCCGGACACTTCCGAGTACTATGGCTACACCTTC. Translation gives CASSVAPDTSEYYGYTF.